What follows describes a single TCR beta chain. Only in-frame clones appear in the TCRdb table, and some are missing; sequencing was by immunoSEQ multiplex PCR. The sample holds about 190,000 clones, approximately 88% seen once. This CDR3 comprises 12 residues. V lost 5 bases and J 6 bases, leaving 11 bases between the germline ends. Germline CDR1 reads MGHDK; CDR2 reads SYGVNS. This entry comes from a study of blood T cell repertoires in COVID-19. This TCR came from a woman aged 30 to 39 who had recovered from COVID-19. The V gene is TRBV25-1, the J gene TRBJ2-7, with D perhaps matching TRBD1 (6 bases). The sample was PBMCs or T cells enriched from blood (not recorded which). CDR3 loop: CASSQGPGEQYV. CDR3 sequence (DNA): TGTGCCAGCAGTCAGGGGCCAGGCGAGCAGTACGTC.